These 14 T cell receptor beta chains came from one sample sequenced in a study of T cells in Graves' hyperthyroidism and ophthalmopathy. It was RNA transcripts that yielded the amplified TCR beta CDR3 regions. An initial round of RT-PCR targeting the TCR CDR3 relied on the HTBI primer set. One entry per CDR3 protein, called by TCRdb with MiXCR from the multiplex PCR reads. The sample holds about 600,000 distinct CDR3 sequences; approximately 16% are singletons and the top ten take less than 3.5%. Sequencing input: blood. Receptors originate from a woman aged 40 to 50 with Graves' ophthalmopathy.

The chain combines TRBV4-1 with TRBJ1-6; D not certain. Germline lookup yields CDR1 MGHRA and CDR2 YSYEKL. This CDR3 region has 14 residues. V lost 1 base and J lost 7, with 8 bases in between. CDR3 bases: TGCGCCAGCAGCCAAGCGGACGGGAATTCACCCCTCCACTTT. It codes for CASSQADGNSPLHF.

The V call is TRBV7-2, the J call TRBJ1-6; D not certain. Germline CDR1 and CDR2: SGHTA and FQGNSA. The CDR3 length is 16 residues. The ends were cut back, 5 bases at V and 7 bases at J, with 18 bases in the middle. The CDR3 reads CASSLFPDGLNSPLHF. The DNA of the CDR3 is TGTGCCAGCAGCCTCTTTCCGGACGGCCTCAATTCACCCCTCCACTTT.

The rearrangement links TRBV29-1 to TRBJ1-1; 9 bases align to TRBD1. There are 13 residues in the CDR3. Germline CDR1 reads SQVTM; CDR2 reads ANQGSEA. With 8 bases clipped from V and 3 bases from J, the junction kept 7 bases outside the gene matches. CDR3: CSTQTGGDTEAFF. The CDR3 region has the DNA TGCAGCACCCAGACAGGGGGGGACACTGAAGCTTTCTTT.

This chain links TRBV2 with TRBJ1-3; D is uncertain. The length of the CDR3 is 16 residues. Germline assignment: CDR1 SNHLY and CDR2 FYNNEI. V was pared by 2 bases and J by 0 bases, with 11 bases between. CDR3 sequence: CASSEQGRSSGNTIYF. The CDR3 coding sequence is TGTGCCAGCAGTGAACAAGGGCGGAGCTCTGGAAACACCATATATTTT.

The chain carries TRBV27 and TRBJ2-1; D may be TRBD2 (6 bases). CDR1 and CDR2 (germline): MNHEY, SMNVEV (reference sequence). V lost 2 bases, J lost 7 bases, and 21 bases lay in between. The CDR3 spans 17 residues. CDR3 in amino acids: CASSLVRSGGGWNEQFF. CDR3 DNA sequence: TGTGCCAGCAGTTTAGTCAGATCTGGGGGAGGTTGGAATGAGCAGTTCTTC.

This clonotype has a handful of counts. This sequence joins TRBV10-2 and TRBJ1-2; possibly TRBD1 for D (6 bases). Germline CDR1 reads WSHSY; CDR2 reads SAAADI. V was pared by 10 bases and J by 3 bases, with 15 bases between. The CDR3 has 13 amino acids. CDR3 sequence: CATRGGAYYGYTF. The CDR3 bases are TGCGCCACCCGGGGGGGGGCGTACTATGGCTACACCTTC.

A few counts support this clonotype. The chain is built from TRBV4-1 and TRBJ1-1; D is unresolved. The CDR3 is made up of 13 amino acids. The V end was cut by 1 base, the J end by 10 bases, with 13 bases between. In germline, CDR1 is MGHRA, CDR2 YSYEKL. The CDR3 spells CASSQVPGSGAFF. CDR3 coding DNA: TGCGCCAGCAGCCAAGTCCCGGGCAGCGGAGCTTTCTTT.

A word on this clonotype: This could be a read error, since a much larger clone is one nucleotide away. The chain has TRBV4-2 and TRBJ1-6, with D perhaps matching TRBD1 (6 bases). Germline-derived CDR1 and CDR2 are LGHNA and YNFKEQ. There are 15 residues in the CDR3. Here the CDR3 reads CASSPRQGIASPRHF. DNA for the CDR3: TGTGCCAGCAGCCCTCGTCAGGGGATTGCCTCACCCCGCCACTTT.

This clonotype has just a few counts. The rearrangement links TRBV25-1 to TRBJ2-2; D possibly corresponds to TRBD2 (6 bases). V dropped 4 bases and J dropped 1 base, with 16 bases sitting between them. CDR1 and CDR2 from the germline V gene are MGHDK and SYGVNS. The CDR3 runs 17 residues. The CDR3 nucleotides read TGTGCCAGCAGTGCTTCCCGGGAGCTAGAGAACACCGGGGAGCTGTTTTTT. It codes for CASSASRELENTGELFF.

V is TRBV3-1 and J is TRBJ2-4; no definite D call. The CDR3 sequence is 17 residues long. Germline V CDR1 and CDR2: LGHDT, YNNKEL (reference sequence). V gave up 1 base and J gave up 0 bases, with 13 bases separating them. The CDR3 is CASSQAVIRLAKNIQYF. The CDR3 DNA is TGTGCCAGCAGCCAAGCCGTGATCAGACTAGCCAAAAACATTCAGTACTTC.

This clonotype has at least ten counts. This rearrangement joins TRBV11-2 to TRBJ1-1; 7 nucleotides line up with TRBD1. Germline loops: CDR1 SGHAT, CDR2 FQNNGV. Trimming took 4 bases from V and 6 from J; bases not matched to a gene: 11. The CDR3 contains 15 residues. The CDR3 nucleotides are TGTGCCAGCAGCTCGCAGACAGGGAACCCTTCTGAAGCTTTCTTT. Its protein product is CASSSQTGNPSEAFF.

Many counts were recorded for this clonotype. The rearrangement joins TRBV11-2 to TRBJ2-1, with D possibly TRBD1 on 6 matching bases. From germline, CDR1 is SGHAT and CDR2 FQNNGV. Trimming stripped 5 bases from V and 4 bases from J, with 15 bases between. The CDR3 is 15 amino acids. This CDR3 reads CASSKQGTGYNEQFF. DNA of the CDR3: TGTGCCAGCAGCAAACAGGGTACCGGTTACAATGAGCAGTTCTTC.

Many counts were recorded for this clonotype. The chain recombines TRBV11-2 with TRBJ2-3; 8 bases align to TRBD2. The V gene's germline CDR1 is SGHAT and CDR2 FQNNGV. There are 15 residues in the CDR3. Losses at the gene ends were 5 bases for V and 5 bases for J; bases not matched to a gene: 9. The CDR3 loop is CASSLTSGSVDTQYF. CDR3 in DNA: TGTGCCAGCAGCCTCACCAGCGGGAGTGTAGATACGCAGTATTTT.

This clonotype appeared a few times. This chain links TRBV6-1 with TRBJ1-2; tentative D call: TRBD1 (6 bases). The CDR3 has 15 residues. CDR1 and CDR2 from the germline V gene are MNHNS and SASEGT. Trimming removed 1 base from V and 5 bases from J, with 14 bases in between. CDR3 in amino acids: CASSEGSGGAYGYTF. DNA of the CDR3: TGTGCCAGCAGTGAAGGAAGCGGGGGCGCTTATGGCTACACCTTC.